This T cell receptor (beta chain) was identified in a study of graft-versus-host responses after intestinal transplantation. On this clone itself: Antigen unknown.

After removal of 4 bases from V and 0 bases from J, the junction contained 2 bases not matched to a gene. Germline values: CDR1 SGHTA, CDR2 FQGTGA. CDR3 length: 15 amino acids. Repertoires were generated with immunoSEQ multiplex PCR, while TCRdb's copy carries only in-frame clones and drops some. The data hold nearly 90,000 clones, with 75% to 90% observed a single time. V usage is TRBV7-3 and J usage is TRBJ2-1; TRBD2 matches 8 bases. This sequence was found in a human donor who received an intestinal transplant. This sample comprised unstimulated CD8+ T cells sorted from spleen or lymph node cells, obtained before intestinal transplant. The CDR3 nucleotides are TGTGCCAGCAGCTACAGCGGGAGCTCCTACAATGAGCAGTTCTTC. It specifies CASSYSGSSYNEQFF.